This entry concerns a single T cell receptor (beta chain). The junction and the germline gene differ at one end; a read error may be behind it. Patients who underwent sequencing had shown CD8+CD57+ cell expansion by flow cytometry. The study profiled TCR beta VDJ and CDR3 using genomic DNA as template. TCRdb called the reads again in MiXCR, with one record for every CDR3 protein. Of under 350,000 distinct CDR3 sequences listed, approximately 57% are singletons. The data were taken from a study of CD8+CD57+ T cells in acquired aplastic anemia. Study-level background: The study obtained an average of about 3.4 ug of DNA from sorted CD4+ and CD8+ cells.

CDR1 is SGHTA, CDR2 FQGTGA, per germline. The CDR3 runs to 15 residues. This chain uses TRBV7-3 with TRBJ2-5; 9 bases map to TRBD2. The sample taken for sequencing was sorted CD4+, CD8+, or CD8+CD57+ T cells (not recorded which) from PBMCs. The origin of this receptor is a human donor with aplastic anemia. As DNA, the CDR3 is TGTGCCAGCAGCCTAACTAGCGGGCACCAAGAGACCCAGTACTTC. This translates into CASSLTSGHQETQYF.